Listed here are 16 T cell receptor beta chains from one sample, sequenced in a study of human versus mouse CDR3 diversity and MHC coevolution. Some clones are missing from TCRdb's copy, which holds only in-frame ones; the method was immunoSEQ multiplex PCR. The sample comprises about 77,000 clones, around 90% of which are singletons, and roughly 0.16% rests with the top ten. Material for sequencing was naive CD4+ T cells from blood. Subset meaning: CD45RO-negative CD62L-positive naive CD4 T cells. The receptor set was obtained from a person between 30 and 69 years old in good health.

Of note for this clone: Germline and junction disagree at one end, which may indicate a read error. This chain links TRBV2 with TRBJ1-2; 9 bases line up with TRBD1. Germline lookup yields CDR1 SNHLY and CDR2 FYNNEI. The CDR3 has 15 amino acids. The CDR3 bases are TGTGCCAGCAGGCCGGGGACAGGGAATAATTATGACTACACCTTC. Protein sequence: CASRPGTGNNYDYTF.

The chain carries TRBV28 and TRBJ1-2; perhaps TRBD1 as D (5 bases). The CDR3 consists of 10 residues. Germline V lookup: CDR1 MDHEN, CDR2 SYDVKM. V was pared by 6 bases and J by 13 bases, with 12 bases between. CDR3 sequence (DNA): TGTGCCAGCAGGAAGGAGGGGACCACCTTC. It encodes CASRKEGTTF.

The chain has TRBV7-9 and TRBJ1-2, with 8 bases fitting TRBD1. CDR1 is SEHNR and CDR2 is FQNEAQ in the germline V gene (reference sequence). Unmatched junction bases numbered 6, after V lost 5 bases and J lost 7 bases. The CDR3 sequence is 13 residues long. CDR3 protein: CASSPQGVTGYTF. The CDR3 DNA reads as TGTGCCAGCAGCCCACAGGGGGTAACTGGCTACACCTTC.

This clone appeared a single time. The rearrangement joins TRBV4-1 to TRBJ1-5; D perhaps matches TRBD1 (5 bases). There are 13 residues in the CDR3. The germline V gene has CDR1 MGHRA and CDR2 YSYEKL. V lost 1 base and J lost 7, with 8 bases in between. This CDR3 is CASSQVGGQPQHF. In nucleotides, the CDR3 is TGCGCCAGCAGCCAAGTGGGGGGGCAGCCCCAGCATTTT.

In its sample, this clone was seen once. This rearrangement joins TRBV18 to TRBJ2-1; 10 bases fit TRBD2. This CDR3 spans 12 amino acids. Germline values: CDR1 KGHSH, CDR2 LQKENI. Trimming at V came to 4 bases and at J to 9 bases, leaving 0 bases not matched to a gene. The CDR3: CASSRTSGEQFF. The DNA of the CDR3 is TGTGCCAGCTCACGGACTAGCGGTGAGCAGTTCTTC.

This rearrangement joins TRBV30 to TRBJ1-6; D call uncertain. The CDR3 is 16 residues long. With 0 bases removed from V and 7 bases from J, the gap between germline ends came to 16 bases. Germline CDR1 and CDR2: GTSNPN and SVGIG (reference sequence). CDR3 DNA: TGTGCCTGGAGTGTACTTCGGTACGGGTTAAATTCACCCCTCCACTTT. It is translated as CAWSVLRYGLNSPLHF.

The V gene is TRBV11-2, the J gene TRBJ1-4; the D is unclear. V shed 2 bases and J shed 8 bases, with 3 bases lying between them. Germline lookup yields CDR1 SGHAT and CDR2 FQNNGV. The CDR3 length is 11 residues. The CDR3 reads CASSLSEKLFF. CDR3 coding DNA: TGTGCCAGCAGCTTAAGCGAAAAACTGTTTTTT.

V gene TRBV9 combines with J gene TRBJ2-3; TRBD2 matches 8 bases. CDR1 SGDLS and CDR2 YYNGEE come from the germline V gene. Trimming took 0 bases from V and 2 from J; bases not matched to a gene: 8. The CDR3 has 17 residues. The CDR3 nucleotides read TGTGCCAGCAGCGTAGTAGTAGCGGGACTATTCACAGATACGCAGTATTTT. It yields the protein CASSVVVAGLFTDTQYF.

The chain employs TRBV10-3 and TRBJ2-5; no clear D. Per germline, CDR1 ENHRY and CDR2 SYGVKD. V lost 2 bases, J lost 4 bases, and 5 bases lay in between. The CDR3 contains 12 residues. CDR3 DNA: TGTGCCATCAGTGAGCCGCGAGAGACCCAGTACTTC. It encodes CAISEPRETQYF.

The CDR3 reads CASSLTEGLLYEQYF. As DNA, the CDR3 is TGTGCCAGCAGCTTAACGGAGGGACTCTTATACGAGCAGTACTTC. The rearrangement joins TRBV7-2 to TRBJ2-7; D possibly corresponds to TRBD2 (6 bases). There are 15 residues in the CDR3. With 2 bases removed from V and 4 bases from J, the gap between germline ends came to 15 bases. Germline values: CDR1 SGHTA, CDR2 FQGNSA.

This chain links TRBV5-1 with TRBJ1-5, with a tentative D call TRBD1 (5 bases). V was clipped by 0 bases and J by 0 bases, with 10 bases between them. Per the germline V gene, CDR1 is SGHRS and CDR2 is YFSETQ. This CDR3 spans 16 amino acids. CDR3 region: CASSLGQGGSNQPQHF. In nucleotides, the CDR3 is TGCGCCAGCAGCTTGGGCCAGGGTGGTAGCAATCAGCCCCAGCATTTT.

The chain recombines TRBV5-1 with TRBJ1-2, with D possibly matching TRBD1 (6 bases). Per the germline V gene, CDR1 is SGHRS and CDR2 is YFSETQ. Trimming shortened V by 3 bases and J by 13 bases, and 22 bases separated the two germline ends. The CDR3 length is 14 residues. CDR3 in amino acids: CASSSTGQTSGVTF. The DNA for the CDR3 is TGCGCCAGCAGCTCTACCGGACAGACCTCCGGAGTCACCTTC.

The chain carries TRBV6-4 and TRBJ1-5, with TRBD1 identical over 9 bases. The V gene's germline CDR1 is MRHNA and CDR2 SNTAGT. This CDR3 region has 13 residues. V dropped 5 bases and J dropped 6; count of bases not matched to a gene: 2. Written as DNA, the CDR3 is TGTGCCAGCAGTCGACAGGGGGGTCAGCCCCAGCATTTT. Its protein product is CASSRQGGQPQHF.

J is TRBJ1-1 and V is TRBV4-1; unclear D gene. The V gene lost 2 bases and the J gene lost 1 base, with 14 bases spanning the gap. CDR1 and CDR2 from the germline V gene are MGHRA and YSYEKL. The CDR3 contains 16 residues. The CDR3 DNA sequence: TGCGCCAGCAGCCAACCTCGACGCGGCACGAACACTGAAGCTTTCTTT. Translated, it gives CASSQPRRGTNTEAFF.

The rearrangement joins TRBV6-1 to TRBJ1-2; 12 bases align to TRBD1. V trimming: 3 bases; J trimming: 7 bases; junction bases outside the gene matches: 6. Germline CDR1 is MNHNS and CDR2 is SASEGT. The CDR3 totals 15 residues. DNA for the CDR3: TGTGCCAGCAGTGAGCACGGGACAGGGGGCACTGGCTACACCTTC. Translating it yields CASSEHGTGGTGYTF.

The J gene is TRBJ1-1, the V gene TRBV11-2; TRBD1 aligns across 9 bases. V dropped 5 bases and J dropped 3; count of bases not matched to a gene: 7. CDR1 SGHAT and CDR2 FQNNGV come from the germline V gene. The CDR3 extends over 15 amino acids. CDR3 nucleotides: TGTGCCAGCAGCACCCGACAGGGGGTGTACACTGAAGCTTTCTTT. Encoded protein: CASSTRQGVYTEAFF.